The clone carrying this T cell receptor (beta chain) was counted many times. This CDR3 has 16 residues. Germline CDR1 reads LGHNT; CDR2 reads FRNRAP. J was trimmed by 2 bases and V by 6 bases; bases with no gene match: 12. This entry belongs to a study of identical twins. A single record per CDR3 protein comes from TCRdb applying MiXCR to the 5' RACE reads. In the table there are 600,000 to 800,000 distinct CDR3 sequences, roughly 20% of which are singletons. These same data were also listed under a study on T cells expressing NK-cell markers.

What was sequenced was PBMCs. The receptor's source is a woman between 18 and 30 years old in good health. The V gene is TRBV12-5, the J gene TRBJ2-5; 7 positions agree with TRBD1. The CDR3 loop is CASGSPRTGRQETQYF. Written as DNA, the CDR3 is TGTGCTAGTGGCTCCCCGCGGACAGGTCGGCAAGAGACCCAGTACTTC.